This T cell receptor (beta chain) was sequenced during a study of regulatory T cells in long-lasting Graves disease. Assembly of TCR beta libraries relied on iRepertoire HTBI primers together with Arm-PCR of CDR3 regions. MiXCR was run by TCRdb on the multiplex PCR reads, yielding one entry per CDR3 protein. This sample carries fewer than 650,000 distinct CDR3 sequences, roughly 16% of them seen once, and the ten largest clones take about 18%. As for time point: newly diagnosed GD, antithyroid drugs for less than 3 months. Following extraction of RNA from PBMCs, that RNA was used to make the TCR library. This clonotype was counted only a few times. Antigen: not known. There are 14 residues in the CDR3. V lost 5 bases and J lost 3, with 11 bases in between. Looked up from germline, CDR1 is MDHEN and CDR2 is SYDVKM. Study-level points and caveats: Clonotypes that were public and shared totalled fewer than 3,500 in persistent patients versus 966 in new patients.

These records were also assigned to another study, of T cells in Graves' hyperthyroidism and ophthalmopathy. That report adds: Patients aged 18 to 65 had newly diagnosed hyperthyroidism that had lasted under 2 months. When the TCR CDR3 underwent first-round RT-PCR, the HTBI primer set was used.

The material sequenced was peripheral blood mononuclear cells (PBMCs), taken at new diagnosis, from a patient treated with antithyroid drugs. V and J are TRBV28 and TRBJ1-5; D perhaps matches TRBD1 (5 bases). This TCR derives from a woman younger than 45 with Graves disease. Here the CDR3 DNA reads TGTGCCAGCAGTCTCCCGGGACTCAATCAGCCCCAGCATTTT. This codes for CASSLPGLNQPQHF. The full variable domain, in which reference TRBV28 and TRBJ1-5 provide the parts outside the CDR3, is DVKVTQSSRYLVKRTGEKVFLECVQDMDHENMFWYRQDPGLGLRLIYFSYDVKMKEKGDIPEGYSVSREKKERFSLILESASTNQTSMYLCASSLPGLNQPQHFGDGTRLSIL.